Only a few counts were recorded for the clone carrying this TCR beta chain. As yet, its antigen is unknown. The CDR3 extends over 16 amino acids. The germline gives CDR1 SGHTA, CDR2 FQGTGA. Trimming took off 2 bases at V and 4 bases at J, with 16 bases between the two ends. This entry belongs to a study of T cells in Graves' hyperthyroidism and ophthalmopathy. Overall study context: Blood from the periphery was taken at initial diagnosis, before any treatment. The study's findings and limits: From stable hyperthyroidism, ophthalmopathy was set apart by a 13 V-J model.

From RNA transcripts, TCR beta CDR3 regions were amplified. The HTBI primer set served for first-round RT-PCR of the TCR CDR3. MiXCR, run by TCRdb on the multiplex PCR reads, gives a single entry per CDR3 protein. The sample includes roughly 99,000 distinct CDR3 sequences, 16% of them seen just once. Input material: blood. This rearrangement joins TRBV7-3 to TRBJ2-3; the D gene is possibly TRBD2 (6 bases). This TCR was recovered from a woman in her 50s with Graves' hyperthyroidism. The CDR3 DNA sequence: TGTGCCAGCAGCTTATTGGGGACTTCCGACGCAGATACGCAGTATTTT. It specifies CASSLLGTSDADTQYF.